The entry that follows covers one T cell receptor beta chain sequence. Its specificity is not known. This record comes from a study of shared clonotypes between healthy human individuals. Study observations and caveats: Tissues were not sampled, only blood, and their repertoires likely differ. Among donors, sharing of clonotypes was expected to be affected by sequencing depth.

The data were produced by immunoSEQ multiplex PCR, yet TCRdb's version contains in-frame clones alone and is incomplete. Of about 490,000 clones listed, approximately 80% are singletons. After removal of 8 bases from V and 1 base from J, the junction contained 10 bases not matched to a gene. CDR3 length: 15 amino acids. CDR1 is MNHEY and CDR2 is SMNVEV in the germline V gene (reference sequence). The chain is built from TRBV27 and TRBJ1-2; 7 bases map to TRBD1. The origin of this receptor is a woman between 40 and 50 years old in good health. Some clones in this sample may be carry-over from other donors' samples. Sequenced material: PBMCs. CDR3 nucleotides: TGTGCCAGCGCTCGTACAGGGGTGGATAACTATGGCTACACCTTC. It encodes CASARTGVDNYGYTF.